The 18 T cell receptor beta chains below all came from one sample that was sequenced in a study of human CD8 memory T cell subsets. TPEX cells were early memory CD8+ T cells (CCR7+ PD-1+ TIGIT+) that had exhausted-like traits. Production of TCR beta libraries used UMI-labeled 5' RACE as the method. TCRdb reprocessed the 5' RACE reads and keeps a single row for each CDR3 protein, giving no DNA. Here the sample table reports more than 5,500 distinct CDR3 sequences. The sequencing sample was made of CD8+ T cells from PBMCs. The receptors stem from a human donor in good health.

The chain couples TRBV5-1 to TRBJ2-7; the D gene TCRdb calls, TRBD1, cannot be checked with no DNA. The CDR3 is 13 residues long. Germline V gene data show CDR1 as SGHRS and CDR2 as YFSETQ. The CDR3 sequence: CASSSGQKYEQYF.

The chain has TRBV20-1 and TRBJ2-7. From germline, CDR1 is DFQATT and CDR2 SNEGSKA (reference sequence). The CDR3 has 14 amino acids. The CDR3 loop reads CSALVGIRQYEQYF.

This clonotype is identified as medium-sized from frequency. This chain connects TRBV6-2 or TRBV6-3 to TRBJ1-1; with no DNA, the TCRdb D assignment of TRBD1 cannot be verified. Germline-derived CDR1 and CDR2 are MNHEY and SVGEGT. The CDR3 spans 12 residues. CDR3 loop: CASSPDRDEAFF.

The gene calls are TRBV7-9 and TRBJ2-1; TCRdb selects TRBD2, and the lack of DNA leaves this call unchecked. Germline lookup yields CDR1 SEHNR and CDR2 FQNEAQ (reference sequence). This CDR3 has 16 amino acids. The chain's CDR3 is CASSPVGGASYNEQFF.

This clonotype shows up as medium-sized by frequency. J is TRBJ1-1 and V is TRBV14. The CDR3 consists of 16 residues. Germline values: CDR1 SGHDN, CDR2 FVKESK. Here the CDR3 reads CASSQDHGGRAFEAFF. The whole variable domain, filled in from reference TRBV14 and TRBJ1-1, reads EAGVTQFPSHSVIEKGQTVTLRCDPISGHDNLYWYRRVMGKEIKFLLHFVKESKQDESGMPNNRFLAERTGGTYSTLKVQPAELEDSGVYFCASSQDHGGRAFEAFFGQGTRLTVV.

The rearrangement joins TRBV4-1 to TRBJ2-4. This CDR3 has 16 amino acids. Germline CDR1 MGHRA, CDR2 YSYEKL. The CDR3 spells CASSLADTLAKNIQYF.

This clonotype counts as medium-sized (0.01 to 0.1%) by frequency. The CDR3 reads CASSRRTSGSYETQYF. The V and J genes are TRBV7-8 and TRBJ2-5; as DNA is missing, the TRBD2 call by TCRdb cannot be tested. The CDR3 extends over 16 amino acids. CDR1 SGHVS and CDR2 FQNEAQ come from the germline V gene.

The V call is TRBV2, the J call TRBJ2-1; no DNA is available, so the TRBD1 call from TCRdb remains unchecked. The CDR3 has 16 residues. Germline V lookup: CDR1 SNHLY, CDR2 FYNNEI. CDR3 sequence: CASSDGTDRGGNEQFF.

The J gene is TRBJ2-1, the V gene TRBV28; TCRdb designates TRBD2, a call that cannot be tested without DNA. The germline V gene has CDR1 MDHEN and CDR2 SYDVKM. The CDR3 has 16 amino acids. CDR3 loop: CASSTLGSGVYNEQFF.

The chain uses TRBV7-6 and TRBJ2-1; TCRdb calls TRBD2, which cannot be checked without DNA. The CDR3 spans 14 residues. Germline V gives CDR1 SGHVS, CDR2 FNYEAQ. The CDR3 loop reads CASSFGRAYNEQFF.

This clonotype is called medium-sized based on its frequency. The gene calls are TRBV14 and TRBJ2-7. The germline gives CDR1 SGHDN, CDR2 FVKESK. There are 16 residues in the CDR3. CDR3 residues: CASSQDIGGFFYEQYF.

This chain connects TRBV7-3 to TRBJ2-3; TCRdb designates TRBD1, a call that cannot be tested without DNA. This CDR3 region has 15 residues. The germline gives CDR1 SGHTA, CDR2 FQGTGA. CDR3 region: CASSLGQWGTDTQYF.

The chain is built from TRBV10-3 and TRBJ2-7; TCRdb returns TRBD1, unconfirmable since there is no DNA. The V gene's germline CDR1 is ENHRY and CDR2 SYGVKD. This CDR3 has 12 amino acids. The CDR3 region is CANGAGGHEQYF.

V and J are TRBV28 and TRBJ2-7; TCRdb picks TRBD1, but there is no DNA to check that call. Germline V CDR1 and CDR2: MDHEN, SYDVKM. CDR3 length: 18 residues. CDR3 residues: CASSFAPLGTASYYEQYF.

The chain combines TRBV12-3 or TRBV12-4 with TRBJ2-2; TCRdb proposes TRBD2, but this gene call is untestable without DNA. There are 17 residues in the CDR3. CDR3: CASSLVTSGGNTGELFF.

The rearrangement links TRBV6-1 to TRBJ2-7; the D gene TCRdb calls, TRBD1, cannot be checked with no DNA. Germline V lookup: CDR1 MNHNS, CDR2 SASEGT. The CDR3 is made up of 15 amino acids. The CDR3 is CASSEWMQGAGEQYF.

The V and J genes are TRBV6-5 and TRBJ1-1. CDR3 size: 14 residues. From germline, CDR1 is MNHEY and CDR2 SVGAGI. The CDR3: CASIRITANTEAFF.

The rearrangement uses TRBV29-1 and TRBJ2-3; the TCRdb call, TRBD1, lacks DNA for checking. CDR1 SQVTM and CDR2 ANQGSEA come from the germline V gene. The CDR3 extends over 15 amino acids. The CDR3 protein is CSVRMGQGLTDTQYF.